The present entry profiles one T cell receptor (beta chain) with its context. Its antigen remains unknown. UMI-labeled TRB cDNA libraries were prepared by 5' RACE. Reprocessing the 5' RACE reads, TCRdb reports a single entry for every CDR3 protein and omits DNA. The table lists approximately 100,000 distinct CDR3 sequences. Sorting yielded triplicates of around 300,000 cells for each CD8+ T cell subset. The CDR3 totals 16 residues. Germline CDR1 ENHRY, CDR2 SYGVKD. This sample is part of a study of CXCR3-negative and CXCR3-positive naive CD8 T cells. Turning to the study itself: Across all libraries, TRB reads numbered 120 million to 150 million, with about 1.5 +/- 0.3 million in each library. Study results and limitations: Naive subsets had comparable surface CD5, so TRB CDR3 properties gauged TCR strength. CXCR3-negative naive cells had less hydrophobic TRB CDR3s than did CXCR3-positive naive cells.

The sequencing input was naive CXCR3- CD8+ T cells from blood. Subset here: CD45RO-CCR7+CD27+CD95- naive CD8+ T cells lacking CXCR3 (TNR3-). The rearrangement uses TRBV10-3 and TRBJ2-7; with no DNA, the TCRdb D assignment of TRBD1 cannot be verified. The sequence was collected from a human donor in good health. Some clones in this sample may be carry-over from other donors' samples. CDR3 amino acids: CAISGSTGGGSYEQYF.